This T cell receptor (beta chain) was profiled in a study of OX40 agonist ivuxolimab in advanced cancers. Study findings and constraints: By week 6 at 0.1 to 3.0 mg/kg, blood CD4+ and CD8+ T cells had expanded clonally. The study found among the lowest clonal expansion in partial responders at 0.1-3.0 mg/kg.

About this clone: What it binds is unknown.

Libraries were prepared by immunoSEQ multiplex PCR; TCRdb keeps only in-frame clonotypes and omits some of them. This sample has more than 95,000 clones, with approximately 95% found just once. Per the germline V gene, CDR1 is KGHSH and CDR2 is LQKENI. The CDR3 totals 16 residues. V lost 4 bases and J lost 2, with 16 bases in between. This TCR came from an adult with an advanced solid tumor such as melanoma, head and neck, liver or kidney cancer. The starting material was CD4+ or CD8+ T cells sorted from blood, obtained in a trial of the OX40 agonist ivuxolimab. The chain links TRBV18 to TRBJ2-3; possibly TRBD1 for D (6 bases). The CDR3 sequence: CASSRLIQGPTDTQYF. The CDR3 nucleotides read TGTGCCAGCTCACGCCTAATACAGGGCCCCACAGATACGCAGTATTTT. The complete variable domain, with remaining parts taken from reference TRBV18 and TRBJ2-3, reads NAGVMQNPRHLVRRRGQEARLRCSPMKGHSHVYWYRQLPEEGLKFMVYLQKENIIDESGMPKERFSAEFPKEGPSILRIQQVVRGDSAAYFCASSRLIQGPTDTQYFGPGTRLTVL.